This TCR beta chain was sequenced during a study of Ad26.COV2.S vaccination and SARS-CoV-2 variants. Across the whole study: In the COV1001 trial, the donor was in the Ad26.COV2.S arm. Study findings and constraints: Vaccine and placebo groups showed comparable non-spike TCR breadth.

Libraries were prepared by immunoSEQ multiplex PCR; TCRdb keeps only in-frame clonotypes and omits some of them. The table has about 480,000 clones, approximately 88% seen once; the top ten hold 10% to 15%. This clone was observed a single time. Antigen unknown. The sample's treatment: roughly 18 received Ad26.COV2.S at low or high dose, single or two shots; roughly five received placebo; per-sample allocation not given. Vaccine and placebo recipients were sampled on day 63 after the first injection. Wuhan-strain spike was delivered by a replication-incompetent Ad26 vector. V shed 5 bases and J 5 bases; nucleotides not matched to a gene: 16. The V gene's germline CDR1 is SGHVS and CDR2 FQNEAQ. This CDR3 is built from 17 residues.

This TCR was sampled from a person aged 18-65 years who received the Ad26.COV2.S COVID-19 vaccine or a placebo. Sequencing was performed on peripheral blood, taken in a trial of Ad26.COV2.S vaccine versus placebo. The rearrangement links TRBV7-8 to TRBJ2-3; 7 positions match TRBD2. The CDR3: CASSRGVRGSRRDTQYF. The CDR3 nucleotides are TGTGCCAGCAGCCGAGGCGTCCGCGGGAGCAGACGAGATACGCAGTATTTT.